The 27 T cell receptor beta chains reported below all come from one sample, sequenced in a study of a mutant IDH1 vaccine in newly diagnosed glioma. The time point was: week 11, during vaccination. Doses comprised 300 ug of mutant IDH1 20-mer peptide each, plus topical imiquimod. No antigens are known for them. Measured with immunoSEQ multiplex PCR; TCRdb has only the in-frame clones, and not every one. The sample lists tens of thousands of clones, around 90% occurring once. This specimen consisted of PBMCs, obtained from a glioma patient whose treatment included an IDH1 peptide vaccine. The receptors were sampled from a man aged 50 to 59 with glioma.

This chain joins TRBV5-1 and TRBJ1-4; unclear D gene. This CDR3 spans 15 amino acids. Germline lookup yields CDR1 SGHRS and CDR2 YFSETQ. Between the trimmed V and J ends, which lost 4 bases and 5 bases, there was a span of 15 bases. The CDR3 nucleotides are TGCGCCAGCAGCCCCATGGTGCTGGAGAATGAAAAACTGTTTTTT. As protein: CASSPMVLENEKLFF.

This rearrangement joins TRBV7-9 to TRBJ2-1; TRBD1 agrees at 7 bases. This CDR3 comprises 12 residues. J lost 11 bases, V lost 4 bases, and 5 bases had no gene match. Germline V gene lookup returns CDR1 SEHNR and CDR2 FQNEAQ (reference sequence). The CDR3 coding sequence is TGTGCCAGCAGCTCGACAGGGATACAGCAGTTCTTC. Residues: CASSSTGIQQFF.

The chain carries TRBV5-1 and TRBJ2-7, with a weak D call TRBD1 (7 bases). Trimming removed 1 base from V and 3 bases from J, with 14 bases in between. CDR1 SGHRS and CDR2 YFSETQ come from the germline V gene. The CDR3 consists of 15 residues. The CDR3 DNA sequence: TGCGCCAGCAGCTTGCAGGGGGGCGCTTTCTACGAGCAGTACTTC. Its translation: CASSLQGGAFYEQYF.

The CDR3 nucleotides are TGTGCCAGCAGTTTATACGGTTACGAGCAGTACTTC. It translates to CASSLYGYEQYF. This chain connects TRBV27 to TRBJ2-7; D remains unclear. The CDR3 length is 12 residues. Between the trimmed V and J ends, which lost 1 base and 4 bases, there was a span of 5 bases. The germline gives CDR1 MNHEY, CDR2 SMNVEV (reference sequence).

This chain joins TRBV28 and TRBJ1-1; 8 nucleotides agree with TRBD1. CDR1 and CDR2 from the germline V gene are MDHEN and SYDVKM. The ends lost 5 bases at V and 6 bases at J; junction bases unmatched: 14. This CDR3 has 16 amino acids. CDR3 sequence: CASSLLQGTGFPEAFF. As DNA, the CDR3 is TGTGCCAGCAGTCTTCTCCAGGGGACAGGATTCCCTGAAGCTTTCTTT.

The gene calls are TRBV2 and TRBJ1-1; D is uncertain. V lost 0 bases and J lost 3, with 11 bases in between. This CDR3 comprises 15 residues. CDR1 is SNHLY, CDR2 FYNNEI, per germline. This CDR3 is CASSEAEGAYTEAFF. DNA of the CDR3: TGTGCCAGCAGTGAAGCGGAGGGCGCATACACTGAAGCTTTCTTT.

CDR3 region: CASSLEAGIQYEQYF. The CDR3 nucleotides read TGTGCCAGCAGCTTAGAGGCTGGGATTCAGTACGAGCAGTACTTC. The chain couples TRBV11-2 to TRBJ2-7, with unresolved D. Germline CDR1 and CDR2: SGHAT and FQNNGV. The CDR3 extends over 15 amino acids. V was trimmed by 0 bases and J by 4 bases, leaving 13 bases between them.

The CDR3, as DNA: TGCGCCAGCAGTGAGCCCCTGTCGGCCGAGCAGTTCTTC. It encodes CASSEPLSAEQFF. The chain carries TRBV10-1 and TRBJ2-1; D gene ambiguous. Germline V CDR1 and CDR2: WNHNN, SYGVQD (reference sequence). Deletions cut 2 bases from V and 10 bases from J, with 12 bases between. The CDR3 has 13 amino acids.

The rearrangement links TRBV28 to TRBJ2-7; 9 bases are shared with TRBD1. The CDR3 extends over 16 amino acids. Germline V CDR1 and CDR2: MDHEN, SYDVKM. The V and J ends lost 1 base and 3 bases, in that order; junction bases with no gene match: 7. The CDR3 bases are TGTGCCAGCAGTTTATCCCGGGGGACAGGGCTCTACGAGCAGTACTTC. Protein product: CASSLSRGTGLYEQYF.

The chain recombines TRBV18 with TRBJ1-5; possible D gene TRBD1, 5 bases. Looked up from germline, CDR1 is KGHSH and CDR2 is LQKENI. V dropped 5 bases and J dropped 0 bases, with 11 bases sitting between them. The CDR3 is 15 amino acids. CDR3 amino acids: CASSGDGTSNQPQHF. The CDR3 DNA follows: TGTGCCAGCTCAGGGGACGGGACTAGCAATCAGCCCCAGCATTTT.

The chain carries TRBV6-4 and TRBJ2-5; the D is unclear. Germline-derived CDR1 and CDR2 are MRHNA and SNTAGT. V gave up 0 bases and J gave up 3 bases, with 11 bases separating them. CDR3 length: 15 amino acids. The DNA for the CDR3 is TGTGCCAGCAGTGACTCGTGGGTAGATAAAGAGACCCAGTACTTC. As protein: CASSDSWVDKETQYF.

This sequence joins TRBV5-1 and TRBJ2-5; no definite D call. Trimming removed 4 bases at V and 5 bases at J, with 6 bases between. The CDR3 runs 11 residues. Germline V gene lookup returns CDR1 SGHRS and CDR2 YFSETQ. CDR3 nucleotides: TGCGCCAGCAGCGGGGTGGAGACCCAGTACTTC. Translating gives CASSGVETQYF.

V gene TRBV4-3 combines with J gene TRBJ2-5; D is possibly TRBD1 (5 bases). Trimming cost V 8 bases and J 3 bases, with 16 bases left between them. Looked up from germline, CDR1 is LGHNA and CDR2 is YSLEER. The CDR3 loop spans 14 amino acids. Here the CDR3 DNA reads TGCGCCAGCTCTAGGGGCCATCCGGAAGAGACCCAGTACTTC. Protein sequence: CASSRGHPEETQYF.

This clone was counted a single time. The chain recombines TRBV5-6 with TRBJ2-5, with TRBD1 matching 8 bases. The CDR3 sequence is 16 residues long. Germline V gene data show CDR1 as SGHDT and CDR2 as YYEEEE. Trimming took 5 bases from V and 4 from J; bases not matched to a gene: 13. The CDR3 DNA reads TGTGCCAGCAGAACCACCCCTGACAGGGGAGGAGAGACCCAGTACTTC. Amino acids: CASRTTPDRGGETQYF.

This chain uses TRBV7-6 with TRBJ2-2; 10 bases are shared with TRBD1. Germline V lookup: CDR1 SGHVS, CDR2 FNYEAQ. This CDR3 comprises 16 residues. Germline trimming cut 5 bases from V and 6 bases from J; bases unmatched to any gene: 9. The CDR3 DNA sequence: TGTGCCAGCAGCGGGACCGGGACAGGGGTTTCCGGGGAGCTGTTTTTT. Its protein is CASSGTGTGVSGELFF.

The chain joins TRBV9 to TRBJ1-5, with 8 bases lining up with TRBD1. Germline trimming cut 4 bases from V and 0 bases from J; bases unmatched to any gene: 6. Germline V lookup: CDR1 SGDLS, CDR2 YYNGEE. This CDR3 comprises 16 residues. The CDR3 spells CASSTGTGASNQPQHF. CDR3 DNA: TGTGCCAGCAGCACCGGGACAGGCGCTAGCAATCAGCCCCAGCATTTT.

The chain employs TRBV4-1 and TRBJ2-3; D is perhaps TRBD2 (6 bases). Trimming stripped 6 bases from V and 2 bases from J, with 9 bases between. The CDR3 consists of 13 residues. Germline V gene sequence: CDR1 MGHRA, CDR2 YSYEKL. CDR3 residues: CASRRDSTDTQYF. The CDR3 DNA reads TGCGCCAGCAGGCGGGACTCCACAGATACGCAGTATTTT.

V is TRBV29-1 and J is TRBJ1-5; unclear D gene. The V end was cut by 7 bases, the J end by 0 bases, with 10 bases between. The CDR3 is 13 amino acids. The germline CDR1 and CDR2 sequences are SQVTM and ANQGSEA. The CDR3 spells CSARTDSNQPQHF. The CDR3 DNA sequence: TGCAGCGCCCGTACGGATAGCAATCAGCCCCAGCATTTT.

The genes are TRBV9 and TRBJ2-2; D is unresolved. CDR1 is SGDLS, CDR2 YYNGEE, per germline. V was shortened by 0 bases and J by 8 bases, with 14 bases between the two germline ends. The CDR3 is 15 amino acids. The DNA for the CDR3 is TGTGCCAGCAGCGTAGCTGGAAAGGTAGCAGGGGAGCTGTTTTTT. This gives the protein CASSVAGKVAGELFF.

The chain links TRBV7-2 to TRBJ1-1; 7 bases fit TRBD1. CDR3 length: 14 residues. J was trimmed by 6 bases and V by 5 bases; bases with no gene match: 9. The germline V gene encodes CDR1 SGHTA and CDR2 FQGNSA. The CDR3, as DNA: TGTGCCAGCAGCATCCGACAGGGTGGAGCTGAAGCTTTCTTT. Protein product: CASSIRQGGAEAFF.

The chain joins TRBV4-2 to TRBJ1-1; D is perhaps TRBD1 (5 bases). Trimming stripped 0 bases from V and 1 base from J, with 9 bases between. The CDR3 runs 15 residues. CDR1 and CDR2 from the germline V gene are LGHNA and YNFKEQ. CDR3 sequence: CASSQDGGGNTEAFF. CDR3 DNA sequence: TGTGCCAGCAGCCAAGATGGGGGAGGGAACACTGAAGCTTTCTTT.

V and J are TRBV5-4 and TRBJ2-7, with 11 bases that match TRBD2. The CDR3 runs 15 residues. The V gene end was trimmed by 2 bases and the J gene end by 4 bases; junction bases not matched to a gene: 5. The germline CDR1 and CDR2 sequences are SGHNT and YYREEE (reference sequence). The CDR3 DNA reads as TGTGCCAGCAGCTTTAGCGGGAGGGCCTCGTACGAGCAGTACTTC. Encoded protein: CASSFSGRASYEQYF.

The V gene is TRBV7-2, the J gene TRBJ2-5, with 8 bases identical to TRBD1. The J segment lost 5 bases and the V segment lost 3 bases, leaving 5 bases of the junction unmatched. Germline CDR1 and CDR2: SGHTA and FQGNSA. CDR3 length: 14 amino acids. The DNA of the CDR3 is TGTGCCAGCAGCTTTCAGGGGGCAGGGGAGACCCAGTACTTC. It encodes CASSFQGAGETQYF.

This sequence joins TRBV5-1 and TRBJ1-2; 8 positions agree with TRBD1. From germline, CDR1 is SGHRS and CDR2 YFSETQ. The trim removed 3 bases at V and 4 bases at J, leaving 5 bases unmatched. CDR3 length equals 14 residues. CDR3 sequence (DNA): TGCGCCAGCAGCTCGAGACAGGGGAGCTATGGCTACACCTTC. It yields the protein CASSSRQGSYGYTF.

This chain links TRBV5-4 with TRBJ2-1; possibly TRBD2 for D (5 bases). The CDR3 length is 14 residues. Germline V gene sequence: CDR1 SGHNT, CDR2 YYREEE (reference sequence). With 3 bases removed from V and 8 bases from J, the gap between germline ends came to 15 bases. This chain's CDR3 is CASSYLDTRYEQFF. CDR3 coding DNA: TGTGCCAGCAGCTATCTCGATACTAGGTATGAGCAGTTCTTC.

The rearrangement joins TRBV2 to TRBJ2-7; D might be TRBD1 or TRBD2, each matching 6 bases. The CDR3 sequence is 16 residues long. V lost 6 bases and J 0 bases, leaving 18 bases between the germline ends. Per germline, CDR1 SNHLY and CDR2 FYNNEI. The CDR3 sequence: CASRKGGRGSSYEQYF. Written as DNA, the CDR3 is TGTGCCAGCAGGAAGGGGGGACGGGGGAGCTCCTACGAGCAGTACTTC.

This clone showed up just once. The chain employs TRBV11-2 and TRBJ1-5; 11 nucleotides agree with TRBD1. This CDR3 comprises 16 residues. With 1 base clipped from V and 11 bases from J, the junction kept 10 bases outside the gene matches. Germline CDR1 reads SGHAT; CDR2 reads FQNNGV. The CDR3 here is CASSLGPGTGGRTQHF. DNA of the CDR3: TGTGCCAGCAGCTTAGGTCCCGGGACAGGGGGTAGGACCCAGCATTTT.